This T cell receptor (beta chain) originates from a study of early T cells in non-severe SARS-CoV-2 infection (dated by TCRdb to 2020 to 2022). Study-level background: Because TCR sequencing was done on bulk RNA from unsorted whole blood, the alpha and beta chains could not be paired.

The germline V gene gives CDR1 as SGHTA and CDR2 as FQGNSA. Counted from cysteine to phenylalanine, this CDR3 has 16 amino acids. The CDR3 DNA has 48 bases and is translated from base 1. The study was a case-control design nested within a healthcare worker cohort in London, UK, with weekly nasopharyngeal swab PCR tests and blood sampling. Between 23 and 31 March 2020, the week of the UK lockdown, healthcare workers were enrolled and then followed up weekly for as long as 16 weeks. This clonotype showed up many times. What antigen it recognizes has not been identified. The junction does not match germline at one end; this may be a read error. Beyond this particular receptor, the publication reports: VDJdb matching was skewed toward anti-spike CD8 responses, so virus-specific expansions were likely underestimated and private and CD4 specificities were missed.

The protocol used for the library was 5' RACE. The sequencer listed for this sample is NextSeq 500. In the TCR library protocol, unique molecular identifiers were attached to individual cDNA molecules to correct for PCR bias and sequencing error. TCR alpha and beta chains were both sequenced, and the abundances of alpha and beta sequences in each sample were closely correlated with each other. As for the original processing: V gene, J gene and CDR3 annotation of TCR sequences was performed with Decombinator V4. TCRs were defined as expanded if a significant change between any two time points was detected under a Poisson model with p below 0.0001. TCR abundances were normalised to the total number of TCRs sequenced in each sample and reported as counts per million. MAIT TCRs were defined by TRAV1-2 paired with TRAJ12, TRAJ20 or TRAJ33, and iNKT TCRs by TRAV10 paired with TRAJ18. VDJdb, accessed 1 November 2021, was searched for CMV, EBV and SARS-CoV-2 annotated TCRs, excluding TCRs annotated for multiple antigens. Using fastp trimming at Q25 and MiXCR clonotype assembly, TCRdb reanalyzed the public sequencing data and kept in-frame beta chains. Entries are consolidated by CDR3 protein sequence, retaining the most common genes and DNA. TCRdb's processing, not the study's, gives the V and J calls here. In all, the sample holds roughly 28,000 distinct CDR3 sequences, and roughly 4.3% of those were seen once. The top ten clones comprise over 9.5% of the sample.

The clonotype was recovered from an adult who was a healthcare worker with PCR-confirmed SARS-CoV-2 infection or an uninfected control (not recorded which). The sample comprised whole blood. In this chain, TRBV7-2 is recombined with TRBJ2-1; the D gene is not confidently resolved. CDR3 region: CASNLVGPADYNEQFF. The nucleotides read TGTGCCAGCAACTTAGTTGGGCCGGCAGACTACAATGAGCAGTTCTTC.